This entry concerns a single T cell receptor beta chain. Original processing methods: The authors estimated nucleated cell counts from reference gene primer amplification. Some clones are missing from TCRdb's copy, which holds only in-frame ones; the method was immunoSEQ multiplex PCR. That table furnishes V, J and clone size, whereas the DNA furnished D and trimming. The data contain some 170,000 clones, over 80% of them seen just once; the ten biggest clones take up roughly 9.5%. The data were taken from a study of blood T cell repertoires in COVID-19. Across the whole study: The United States, Italy and Spain were the sources of the acute and convalescent COVID-19 samples. PBMCs, B-cell-depleted T cells, or T cells provided the cDNA or gDNA that made up the material.

Germline CDR1 SNHLY, CDR2 FYNNEI. This CDR3 is 12 amino acids long. V dropped 5 bases and J dropped 7; count of bases not matched to a gene: 2. This sequence originates from a woman aged 80 or older with active or convalescent COVID-19. This rearrangement joins TRBV2 to TRBJ2-1, with 7 bases fitting TRBD2. The sample comprised peripheral blood. CDR3 nucleotide sequence: TGTGCCAGCAGTACCGGGGGGAATGAGCAGTTCTTC. Translated, it gives CASSTGGNEQFF. The whole variable domain, filled in from reference TRBV2 and TRBJ2-1, reads EPEVTQTPSHQVTQMGQEVILRCVPISNHLYFYWYRQILGQKVEFLVSFYNNEISEKSEIFDDQFSVERPDGSNFTLKIRSTKLEDSAMYFCASSTGGNEQFFGPGTRLTVL.